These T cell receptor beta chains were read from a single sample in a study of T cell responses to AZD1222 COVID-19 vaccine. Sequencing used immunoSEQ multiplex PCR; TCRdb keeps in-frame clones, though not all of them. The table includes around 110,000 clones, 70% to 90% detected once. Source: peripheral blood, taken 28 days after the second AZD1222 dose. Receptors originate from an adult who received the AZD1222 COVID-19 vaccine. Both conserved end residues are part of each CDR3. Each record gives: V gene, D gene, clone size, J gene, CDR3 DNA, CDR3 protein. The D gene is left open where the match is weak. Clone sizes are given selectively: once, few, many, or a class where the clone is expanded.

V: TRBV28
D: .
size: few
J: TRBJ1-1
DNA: TGTGCCAGCAGTTTAATAGGTGGGGGGACTGAAGCTTTCTTT
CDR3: CASSLIGGGTEAFF

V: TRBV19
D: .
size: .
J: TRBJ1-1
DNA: TGTGCCAGTAGTATAGATCCCGGCCTGAGAGCTGAAGCTTTCTTT
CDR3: CASSIDPGLRAEAFF

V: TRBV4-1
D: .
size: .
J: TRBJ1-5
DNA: TGCGCCAGCAGCCAAGATGAGGAAACAAACTATCAGCCCCAGCATTTT
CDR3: CASSQDEETNYQPQHF

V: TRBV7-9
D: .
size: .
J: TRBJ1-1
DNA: TGTGCCAGCAGCCCTGGGGGTGGGCGCGGGAACACTGAAGCTTTCTTT
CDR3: CASSPGGGRGNTEAFF

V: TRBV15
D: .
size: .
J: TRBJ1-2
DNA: TGTGCCACCAGCTCGCGCGAGGTTTATGGCTACACCTTC
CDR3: CATSSREVYGYTF

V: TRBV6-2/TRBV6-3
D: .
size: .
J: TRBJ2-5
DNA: TGTGCCAGCAGTTACTCCAGGGGGGCCCAAGAGACCCAGTACTTC
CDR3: CASSYSRGAQETQYF

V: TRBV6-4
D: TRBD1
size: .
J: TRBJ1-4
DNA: TGTGCCAGCAGTGCCGAAGCAGGGGGCAATGAAAAACTGTTTTTT
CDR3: CASSAEAGGNEKLFF

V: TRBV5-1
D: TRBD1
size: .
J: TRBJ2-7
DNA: TGCGCCAGCAGCGTCGGGACAGAGTTTTACGAGCAGTACTTC
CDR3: CASSVGTEFYEQYF

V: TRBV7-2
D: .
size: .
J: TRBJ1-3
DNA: TGTGCCAGCAGCTTACGGAGAGGGGCAGGAAACACCATATATTTT
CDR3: CASSLRRGAGNTIYF

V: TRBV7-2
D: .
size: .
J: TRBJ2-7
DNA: TGTGCCAGCAGCTCCCACGGGACGGCTCCCTTTCCCTACGAGCAGTACTTC
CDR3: CASSSHGTAPFPYEQYF

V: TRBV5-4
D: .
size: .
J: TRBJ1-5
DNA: TGTGCCAGCAGCTTGGGACAGGTTGGCAATCAGCCCCAGCATTTT
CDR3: CASSLGQVGNQPQHF

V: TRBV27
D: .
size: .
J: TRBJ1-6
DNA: TGTGCCAGCAGTTTAAGTGTCCCCTCCTATAATTCACCCCTCCACTTT
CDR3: CASSLSVPSYNSPLHF

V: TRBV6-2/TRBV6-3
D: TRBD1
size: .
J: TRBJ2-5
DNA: TGTGCCAGCAGCCTCGACAGGGAACGAGCCCAGTACTTC
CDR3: CASSLDRERAQYF

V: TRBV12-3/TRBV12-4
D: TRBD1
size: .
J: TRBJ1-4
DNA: TGTGCCAGCAGTCCCCGGGACAGCGAAAAACTGTTTTTT
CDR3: CASSPRDSEKLFF

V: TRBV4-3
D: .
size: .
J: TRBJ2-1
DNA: TGCGCCAGCAGCCCCCAAGACGTTGAGCAGTTCTTC
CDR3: CASSPQDVEQFF

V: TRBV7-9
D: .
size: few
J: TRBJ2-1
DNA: TGTGCCAGCAGCCTCCCCATGGTTGGAGGCATGTGGGATGAGCAGTTCTTC
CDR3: CASSLPMVGGMWDEQFF

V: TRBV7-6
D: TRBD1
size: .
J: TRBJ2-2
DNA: TGTGCCAGCAGCTTAGCGTGGACAGGCAACACCGGGGAGCTGTTTTTT
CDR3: CASSLAWTGNTGELFF

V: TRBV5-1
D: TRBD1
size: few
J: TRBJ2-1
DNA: TGCGCCAGCAGCTTGGCCGAGGGGGCAGAGGGCAATGAGCAGTTCTTC
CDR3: CASSLAEGAEGNEQFF

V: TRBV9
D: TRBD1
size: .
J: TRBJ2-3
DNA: TGTGCCAGCAGCGGTCGGACAGGGAACACAGATACGCAGTATTTT
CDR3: CASSGRTGNTDTQYF

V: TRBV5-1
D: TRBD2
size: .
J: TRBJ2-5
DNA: TGCGCCAGCAGCTTCACGTCTAGCGGGGGAGCCCAGTACTTC
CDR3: CASSFTSSGGAQYF

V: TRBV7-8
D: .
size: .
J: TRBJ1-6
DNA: TGTGCCAGCACCTGGAGGGAGCCGGGCTCCTATAATTCACCCCTCCACTTT
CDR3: CASTWREPGSYNSPLHF

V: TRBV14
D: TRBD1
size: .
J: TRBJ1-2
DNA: TGTGCCAGCAGCCCTCGGACAGGGGGCAGCTATGGCTACACCTTC
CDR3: CASSPRTGGSYGYTF

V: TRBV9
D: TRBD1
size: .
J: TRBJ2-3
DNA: TGTGCCAGCAGCGTGGACAGGGTAACAGATACGCAGTATTTT
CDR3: CASSVDRVTDTQYF

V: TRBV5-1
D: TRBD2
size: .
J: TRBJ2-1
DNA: TGCGCCAGCAGCGCCGTACTAGCGGGGGGGCAAGGTGAGCAGTTCTTC
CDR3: CASSAVLAGGQGEQFF

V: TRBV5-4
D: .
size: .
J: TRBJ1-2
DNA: TGTGCCAGCAGCTTGGGGGCCGAACCCTATGGCTACACCTTC
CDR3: CASSLGAEPYGYTF

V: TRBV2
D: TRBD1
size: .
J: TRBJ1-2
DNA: TGTGCCGGCACATCCGGGACAGACTATGGCTACACCTTC
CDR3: CAGTSGTDYGYTF

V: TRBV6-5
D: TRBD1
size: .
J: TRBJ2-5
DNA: TGTGCCAGCGGGAGATTACAGGGGACGGAGGAGACCCAGTACTTC
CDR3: CASGRLQGTEETQYF

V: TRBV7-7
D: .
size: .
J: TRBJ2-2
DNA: TGTGCTAGCAGCTTAGGGCCTTGGAACACCGGGGAGCTGTTTTTT
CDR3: CASSLGPWNTGELFF

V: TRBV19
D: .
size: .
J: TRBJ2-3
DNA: TGTGCCAGTAGTCGATCCGCTAGCACAGATACGCAGTATTTT
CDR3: CASSRSASTDTQYF

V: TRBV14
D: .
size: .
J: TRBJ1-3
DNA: TGTGCCAGCAGCCAACAGATCTCTGGAAACACCATATATTTT
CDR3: CASSQQISGNTIYF

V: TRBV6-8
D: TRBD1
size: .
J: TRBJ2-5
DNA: TGTGCCAGGACTGCACAAGGGACAGGGAGAGAGACCCAGTACTTC
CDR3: CARTAQGTGRETQYF

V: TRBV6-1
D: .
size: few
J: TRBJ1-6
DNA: TGTGCCAGCAGTGAAGCAACAGATTATAATTCACCCCTCCACTTT
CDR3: CASSEATDYNSPLHF

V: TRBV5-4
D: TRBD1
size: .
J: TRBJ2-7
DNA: TGTGCCAGCAGAAGACAGGGTCATCACGAGCAGTACTTC
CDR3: CASRRQGHHEQYF

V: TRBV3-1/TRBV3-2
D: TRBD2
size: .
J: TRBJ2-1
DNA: TGTGCCAGCAGCTACTCGGGACTAGCGGCAAATGAGCAGTTCTTC
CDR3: CASSYSGLAANEQFF

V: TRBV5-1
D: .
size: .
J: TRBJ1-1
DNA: TGCGCCAGCAGCTTACAAGGGGACACTGAAGCTTTCTTT
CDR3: CASSLQGDTEAFF

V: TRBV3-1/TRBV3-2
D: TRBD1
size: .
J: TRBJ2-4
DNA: TGTGCCAGCAGCCCAGGGGGCGCGAGGGCCAAAAACATTCAGTACTTC
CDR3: CASSPGGARAKNIQYF

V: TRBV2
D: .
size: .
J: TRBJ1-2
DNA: TGTGCCAGCAGTGAAGGGGGGTCGGCTGATGGCTACACCTTC
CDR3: CASSEGGSADGYTF

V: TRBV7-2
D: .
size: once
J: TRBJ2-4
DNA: TGTGCCAGCAGCTTAGGGACCCAAAACATTCAGTACTTC
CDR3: CASSLGTQNIQYF

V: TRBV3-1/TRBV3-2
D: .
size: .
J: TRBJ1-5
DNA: TGTGCCAGCCGCACCCCCGGCAATCAGCCCCAGCATTTT
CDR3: CASRTPGNQPQHF

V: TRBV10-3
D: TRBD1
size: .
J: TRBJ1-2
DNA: TGTGCCATCACCGACAGGGCGCCTAACTATGGCTACACCTTC
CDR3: CAITDRAPNYGYTF

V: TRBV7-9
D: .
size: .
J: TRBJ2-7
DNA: TGTGCCAGCAGCTTAAGGACAGACCCCTACGAGCAGTACTTC
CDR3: CASSLRTDPYEQYF

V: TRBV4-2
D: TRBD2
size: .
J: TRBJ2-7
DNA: TGTGCCAGCAGCCAGGCCGGGACTAGCGGGGGGCGGGTATACGAGCAGTACTTC
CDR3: CASSQAGTSGGRVYEQYF

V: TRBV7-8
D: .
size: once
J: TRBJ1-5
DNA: TGTGCCAGCAGCGACTACAGTAGCAATCAGCCCCAGCATTTT
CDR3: CASSDYSSNQPQHF

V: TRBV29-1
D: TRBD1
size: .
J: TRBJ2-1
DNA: TGCAGCGTTGGCGGCCGACAGGGCCGATATGAGCAGTTCTTC
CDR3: CSVGGRQGRYEQFF

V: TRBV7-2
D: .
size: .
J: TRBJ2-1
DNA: TGTGCCAGCAGCTTATTTGGGGGAAACAATGAGCAGTTCTTC
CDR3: CASSLFGGNNEQFF

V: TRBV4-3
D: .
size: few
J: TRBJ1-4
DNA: TGCGCCAGCAGCCAAGATTTCTTTTATTATGAAAAACTGTTTTTT
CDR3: CASSQDFFYYEKLFF

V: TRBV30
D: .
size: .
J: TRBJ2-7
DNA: TGTGCCTGGAGTAGGCTGACCTACGAGCAGTACTTC
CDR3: CAWSRLTYEQYF